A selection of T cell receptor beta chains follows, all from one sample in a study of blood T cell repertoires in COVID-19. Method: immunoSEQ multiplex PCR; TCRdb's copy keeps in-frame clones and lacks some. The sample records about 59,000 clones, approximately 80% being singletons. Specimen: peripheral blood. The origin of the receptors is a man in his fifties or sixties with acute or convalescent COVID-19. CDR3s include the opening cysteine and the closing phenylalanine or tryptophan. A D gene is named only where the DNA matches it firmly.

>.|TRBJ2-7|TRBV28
CASTSPHFRPYEQYF
TGTGCCAGCACCTCTCCCCACTTCAGGCCCTACGAGCAGTACTTC
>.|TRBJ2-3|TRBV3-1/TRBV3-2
CASSQEDKDTQYF
TGTGCCAGCAGCCAAGAAGACAAAGATACGCAGTATTTT
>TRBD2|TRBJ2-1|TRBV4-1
CASSRASGGLGPYNEQFF
TGCGCCAGCTCCAGGGCTAGCGGGGGGTTGGGGCCCTACAATGAGCAGTTCTTC
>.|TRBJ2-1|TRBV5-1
CASRLAYEQFF
TGCGCCAGCAGATTAGCATATGAGCAGTTCTTC
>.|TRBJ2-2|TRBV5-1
CASSWQETGELFF
TGCGCCAGCAGCTGGCAGGAAACCGGGGAGCTGTTTTTT
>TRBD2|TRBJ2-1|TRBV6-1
CASSDSSGGRYNEQFF
TGTGCCAGCAGTGATTCCTCGGGGGGGAGATACAATGAGCAGTTCTTC
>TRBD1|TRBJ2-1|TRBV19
CASSLQGGTYNEQFF
TGTGCCAGTAGCCTACAGGGGGGCACCTACAATGAGCAGTTCTTC
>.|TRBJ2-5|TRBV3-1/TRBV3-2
CASSQDQAGKKTQYF
TGTGCCAGCAGCCAAGATCAGGCAGGGAAAAAGACCCAGTACTTC
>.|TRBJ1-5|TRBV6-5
CASSYGQGPNQPQHF
TGTGCCAGCAGTTACGGGCAGGGGCCCAATCAGCCCCAGCATTTT
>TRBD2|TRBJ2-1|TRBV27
CASSLAGTRNNEQFF
TGTGCCAGCAGTTTAGCCGGGACTAGAAACAATGAGCAGTTCTTC
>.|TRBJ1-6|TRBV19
CASSRAGNSPLHF
TGTGCCAGTAGTCGCGCAGGCAATTCACCCCTCCACTTT